This T cell receptor beta chain was recorded in a study of T cells in localized non-small cell lung cancer. This CDR3 contains 18 residues. Trimming shortened V by 4 bases and J by 1 base, and 20 bases separated the two germline ends. Germline V gene data show CDR1 as MNHGY and CDR2 as SAAAGT. Assay: immunoSEQ multiplex PCR; the TCRdb copy retains only in-frame clones and omits some. The sample carries roughly 2,100 clones, roughly 25% recorded once. The sequencing used normal lung tissue next to the tumor, collected before any cancer treatment. The chain has TRBV6-8 and TRBJ1-3; a possible D gene is TRBD1 (6 bases). The clonotype was recovered from a female donor aged 60 or older with stage III squamous cell lung carcinoma. The CDR3 spells CASSSRGTIMLSGNTIYF. The CDR3 nucleotides are TGTGCCAGCAGTTCTCGAGGGACAATCATGCTATCTGGAAACACCATATATTTT.